This TCR beta chain was sequenced for a study of T cell changes during pregnancy in multiple sclerosis. CDR1 is MNHEY, CDR2 SMNVEV, per germline (reference sequence). This CDR3 comprises 13 residues. Trimming at V came to 8 bases and at J to 5 bases, leaving 5 bases not matched to a gene. This table comes from immunoSEQ multiplex PCR, and its TCRdb copy is limited to in-frame clones, with some not included. The sample has tens of thousands of clones, around 91% seen once. V is TRBV27 and J is TRBJ2-2, with 7 bases matching TRBD2. The sequencing here drew on CD8+ T cells from peripheral blood mononuclear cells, taken in the third trimester of pregnancy. The clonotype originates from a female donor with multiple sclerosis, enrolled in a pregnancy study. The DNA for the CDR3 is TGTGCCAGCTGGACTAGTTCGACCGGGGAGCTGTTTTTT. It translates to CASWTSSTGELFF.